Shown below are 14 T cell receptor beta chains from a single sample sequenced in a study of breast tumors, draining lymph nodes, adjacent tissues. Samples came from axillary lymph nodes draining the breast cancer. TCRdb re-derived calls from the multiplex PCR reads in MiXCR, one entry per CDR3 protein. The table has over 130,000 distinct CDR3 sequences, around a third seen once. The sample comprised axillary lymph node tissue. All receptors derive from a female donor with breast cancer. Some clones in this sample may be carry-over from other donors' samples.

Many counts were recorded for this clonotype. The chain is built from TRBV7-3 and TRBJ2-5, with 11 bases matching TRBD1. Per germline, CDR1 SGHTA and CDR2 FQGTGA. The CDR3 consists of 15 residues. Trimming at V came to 5 bases and at J to 4 bases, leaving 6 bases not matched to a gene. The CDR3 spells CASSATGTGGETQYF. The CDR3 bases are TGTGCCAGCAGCGCGACCGGGACAGGGGGAGAGACCCAGTACTTC. Drawing the rest from reference TRBV7-3 and TRBJ2-5, the complete variable domain is GAGVSQTPSNKVTEKGKYVELRCDPISGHTALYWYRQSLGQGPEFLIYFQGTGAADDSGLPNDRFFAVRPEGSVSTLKIQRTERGDSAVYLCASSATGTGGETQYFGPGTRLLVL.

The chain couples TRBV10-3 to TRBJ1-6; D is unresolved. From germline, CDR1 is ENHRY and CDR2 SYGVKD. Trimming left V 3 bases short and J 6 bases short, with 9 bases between. There are 14 residues in the CDR3. The CDR3 DNA follows: TGTGCCATCAGTGAATTAGGGAGTAATTCACCCCTCCACTTT. Its protein is CAISELGSNSPLHF.

The rearrangement links TRBV20-1 to TRBJ2-7; tentatively, D is TRBD1 (6 bases). Germline CDR1 DFQATT, CDR2 SNEGSKA (reference sequence). V lost 0 bases to trimming and J lost 3 bases, with 21 bases between them. This CDR3 has 17 residues. DNA of the CDR3: TGCAGTGCTAGAGATCCCCCGGGCGTTAGAGGGGGCTACGAGCAGTACTTC. The encoded protein is CSARDPPGVRGGYEQYF.

V usage is TRBV7-9 and J usage is TRBJ1-2; the match to TRBD1 covers 7 bases. Looked up from germline, CDR1 is SEHNR and CDR2 is FQNEAQ (reference sequence). This CDR3 is 13 amino acids long. The trim removed 5 bases at V and 4 bases at J, leaving 4 bases unmatched. The CDR3 here is CASSPTGAYGYTF. The CDR3, as DNA: TGTGCCAGCAGCCCTACAGGGGCCTATGGCTACACCTTC.

J is TRBJ1-2 and V is TRBV29-1; D gene unclear. The CDR3 is 15 residues long. The germline CDR1 and CDR2 sequences are SQVTM and ANQGSEA. Trimming pared 6 bases from V and 4 bases from J, leaving 21 bases between. The CDR3 DNA sequence: TGCAGCGTCTCTTCGGAAAAAGGGTCTATCTATGGCTACACCTTC. Amino acid sequence: CSVSSEKGSIYGYTF.

This clonotype occurred many times. This CDR3 reads CASSQGLFGVVYEQFF. Here the CDR3 DNA reads TGTGCCAGCAGCCAAGGTTTATTTGGGGTTGTGTATGAGCAGTTCTTC. The gene calls are TRBV3-1 and TRBJ2-1; D call uncertain. Trimming took off 1 base at V and 8 bases at J, with 18 bases between the two ends. Germline V gives CDR1 LGHDT, CDR2 YNNKEL (reference sequence). This CDR3 contains 16 residues.

This chain joins TRBV12-3 or TRBV12-4 and TRBJ1-2; D may be TRBD1 (6 bases). CDR3 length equals 15 residues. The CDR3 DNA is TGTGCTAGTGGTTTATCGGCTGGACAGAACTATGGCTACACCTTC. Translation: CASGLSAGQNYGYTF.

This clonotype was seen many times. V usage is TRBV15 and J usage is TRBJ1-5, with D uncertain. Trimming took 1 base from V and 7 from J, leaving 8 bases between them. Germline V gives CDR1 LNHNV, CDR2 YYDKDF (reference sequence). The CDR3 runs to 13 residues. DNA for the CDR3: TGTGCCACCAGCAGAGCCCTCCCCCAGCCCCAGCATTTT. Translation gives CATSRALPQPQHF.

The chain employs TRBV5-1 and TRBJ1-2; 10 bases are shared with TRBD1. The CDR3 has 14 amino acids. Germline values: CDR1 SGHRS, CDR2 YFSETQ. Trimming at V came to 3 bases and at J to 7 bases, leaving 6 bases not matched to a gene. CDR3 DNA: TGCGCCAGCAGCTCCGGACAGGGGGTGAGTGGCTACACCTTC. Its translation: CASSSGQGVSGYTF.

The V gene is TRBV7-7, the J gene TRBJ1-4; maybe TRBD1 (6 bases). The CDR3 extends over 12 amino acids. The germline gives CDR1 SSHAT, CDR2 FNYEAQ (reference sequence). CDR3 residues: CAYRTDDEKLFF. The CDR3 nucleotides are TGTGCTTACCGGACAGACGATGAAAAACTGTTTTTT.

The chain recombines TRBV2 with TRBJ2-7; D ambiguous. CDR1 SNHLY and CDR2 FYNNEI come from the germline V gene. CDR3 length: 15 residues. The CDR3 loop is CANSEAPTASYGQYV. The CDR3 nucleotides read TGTGCCAACAGTGAAGCCCCCACGGCCTCCTACGGGCAGTACGTC.

This clonotype was observed at least ten times. The chain uses TRBV20-1 and TRBJ1-6, with TRBD1 matching over 12 bases. With V trimmed by 5 bases and J by 8 bases, 7 bases remained unmatched. The CDR3 length is 15 residues. Germline CDR1 is DFQATT and CDR2 is SNEGSKA (reference sequence). The CDR3 loop reads CSAGTGGPKDSPLHF. CDR3 nucleotide sequence: TGCAGTGCTGGGACAGGGGGCCCGAAGGATTCACCCCTCCACTTT.

This clonotype was seen at least ten times. This rearrangement joins TRBV6-6 to TRBJ1-5; 8 nucleotides agree with TRBD1. CDR3 length equals 16 residues. Germline lookup yields CDR1 MNHNY and CDR2 SVGAGI (reference sequence). Trimming cost V 4 bases and J 3 bases; bases outside gene matches: 8. The CDR3 is CASSSTGQVINQPQHF. The CDR3 DNA reads TGTGCCAGCAGTTCCACGGGACAGGTCATCAATCAGCCCCAGCATTTT.

The rearrangement joins TRBV12-3 or TRBV12-4 to TRBJ2-3; 7 positions agree with TRBD1. This CDR3 is 19 amino acids long. The J segment lost 0 bases and the V segment lost 0 bases, leaving 12 bases of the junction unmatched. The CDR3 bases are TGTGCCAGCAGTTTAGCGGTAGGACAGGCCGTCCCTAGCACAGATACGCAGTATTTT. Translated: CASSLAVGQAVPSTDTQYF.